What follows are 20 T cell receptor beta chains derived from one specimen sequenced in a study of control samples from healthy donors and cancer patients. TCRdb's copy holds only in-frame clones and misses some; the assay was immunoSEQ multiplex PCR. The data contain some 200,000 clones, about 93% of them singletons. Sequences were obtained from blood. The receptors here all came from a man aged 18 to 29 in good health.

This clone was recorded only once. The chain recombines TRBV28 with TRBJ2-1; D tentatively reads TRBD1 or TRBD2 (5 bases each). The germline V gene encodes CDR1 MDHEN and CDR2 SYDVKM. V dropped 6 bases and J dropped 3 bases, with 18 bases sitting between them. There are 16 residues in the CDR3. CDR3 residues: CASSHRGDGRYNEQFF. The CDR3 DNA sequence: TGTGCCAGCAGCCATAGGGGAGACGGACGCTACAATGAGCAGTTCTTC.

The CDR3 region has the DNA TGTGCCACCAGTGATTTCCCCCCCCGAAAGGGGATCTCCTACGAGCAGTACTTC. This gives the protein CATSDFPPRKGISYEQYF. The chain employs TRBV24-1 and TRBJ2-7; a weak D match, TRBD1 (5 bases). V was shortened by 1 base and J by 0 bases, with 18 bases between the two germline ends. There are 18 residues in the CDR3. CDR1 is KGHDR and CDR2 is SFDVKD in the germline V gene.

This clone was found a few times. This rearrangement joins TRBV2 to TRBJ1-5; no reliable D call. CDR1 is SNHLY, CDR2 FYNNEI, per germline. Trimming pared 7 bases from V and 4 bases from J, leaving 14 bases between. CDR3 length: 14 amino acids. The CDR3 protein is CASMGERANQPQHF. The CDR3 coding sequence is TGTGCCAGCATGGGTGAACGGGCAAATCAGCCCCAGCATTTT.

The V call is TRBV6-5, the J call TRBJ2-5, with a tentative D call TRBD1 (5 bases). Germline V CDR1 and CDR2: MNHEY, SVGAGI. This CDR3 is built from 15 residues. Trimming took 8 bases from V and 1 from J, leaving 17 bases between them. The CDR3 spells CASSAFGQIQETQYF. The CDR3 DNA is TGTGCCAGCTCCGCTTTCGGACAAATCCAAGAGACCCAGTACTTC.

This sequence joins TRBV18 and TRBJ1-1; 10 positions match TRBD1. Germline V gene data show CDR1 as KGHSH and CDR2 as LQKENI. With V trimmed by 7 bases and J by 2 bases, 4 bases remained unmatched. The CDR3 extends over 14 amino acids. The CDR3 here is CASLKTGGNTEAFF. Written as DNA, the CDR3 is TGTGCCAGCTTAAAGACAGGGGGCAACACTGAAGCTTTCTTT.

J is TRBJ1-5 and V is TRBV7-2; a possible D gene is TRBD1 (6 bases). The V gene lost 5 bases and the J gene lost 7 bases, with 18 bases spanning the gap. CDR1 is SGHTA, CDR2 FQGNSA, per germline. The CDR3 is 15 residues long. The CDR3 coding sequence is TGTGCCAGCAGCCCAAGGGCGGGGCAGGGGCAGCCCCAGCATTTT. Protein product: CASSPRAGQGQPQHF.

The chain employs TRBV15 and TRBJ1-4; 7 nucleotides line up with TRBD1. The V and J ends lost 3 bases and 12 bases, in that order; junction bases with no gene match: 10. The germline V gene has CDR1 LNHNV and CDR2 YYDKDF (reference sequence). The CDR3 spans 14 residues. CDR3 residues: CATSSLRTGVQLFF. The CDR3 nucleotides read TGTGCCACCAGCAGCCTCAGAACAGGGGTGCAACTGTTTTTT. Variable domain in full (rest from reference TRBV15 and TRBJ1-4): DAMVIQNPRYQVTQFGKPVTLSCSQTLNHNVMYWYQQKSSQAPKLLFHYYDKDFNNEADTPDNFQSRRPNTSFCFLDIRSPGLGDTAMYLCATSSLRTGVQLFFGSGTQLSVL.

The J gene is TRBJ2-1, the V gene TRBV5-1; either TRBD1 or TRBD2 may fit D (5 bases each). The ends were cut back, 0 bases at V and 9 bases at J, with 16 bases in the middle. Per germline, CDR1 SGHRS and CDR2 YFSETQ. The CDR3 runs to 15 residues. CDR3 protein: CASSLGDRGLVEQFF. The CDR3 nucleotides read TGCGCCAGCAGCTTGGGGGACCGTGGACTTGTTGAGCAGTTCTTC. Together with reference TRBV5-1 and TRBJ2-1, the CDR3 gives the full variable domain: KAGVTQTPRYLIKTRGQQVTLSCSPISGHRSVSWYQQTPGQGLQFLFEYFSETQRNKGNFPGRFSGRQFSNSRSEMNVSTLELGDSALYLCASSLGDRGLVEQFFGPGTRLTVL.

The chain recombines TRBV5-5 with TRBJ1-6; weak D call: TRBD1 (5 bases). Germline CDR1 reads SGHKS; CDR2 reads YYEKEE (reference sequence). V was shortened by 0 bases and J by 0 bases, with 10 bases between the two germline ends. The CDR3 runs 17 residues. The CDR3, as DNA: TGTGCCAGCAGCTTGGTGGGGGGTCACTCCTATAATTCACCCCTCCACTTT. This encodes CASSLVGGHSYNSPLHF.

This clone has a handful of counts. The chain has TRBV7-9 and TRBJ2-7; D is unclear. Trimming shortened V by 5 bases and J by 3 bases, and 23 bases separated the two germline ends. The CDR3 runs 17 residues. Germline V gives CDR1 SEHNR, CDR2 FQNEAQ (reference sequence). This CDR3 reads CASSRMVGFSDHYEQYF. The CDR3 coding sequence is TGTGCCAGCAGCCGGATGGTTGGGTTTTCGGACCACTACGAGCAGTACTTC.

The genes are TRBV7-3 and TRBJ2-5, with 7 bases that match TRBD1. Germline lookup yields CDR1 SGHTA and CDR2 FQGTGA. The CDR3 extends over 13 amino acids. The junction had 5 bases not matched to a gene; V was cut back by 5 bases and J by 5 bases. The CDR3 DNA follows: TGTGCCAGCAGCCGACAGGGAAGGGAGACCCAGTACTTC. It codes for CASSRQGRETQYF.

The chain joins TRBV2 to TRBJ2-3, with D possibly matching TRBD2 (6 bases). This CDR3 has 15 amino acids. The V and J ends lost 0 bases and 6 bases respectively, with 13 bases between them. CDR1 is SNHLY, CDR2 FYNNEI, per germline. The CDR3 sequence: CASSEARPGGDTQYF. In DNA form, the CDR3 reads TGTGCCAGCAGTGAAGCGCGGCCCGGAGGGGATACGCAGTATTTT.

This clone has a single count. The chain employs TRBV5-1 and TRBJ2-1; 11 bases are a match to TRBD1. V lost 3 bases, J lost 7 bases, and 6 bases stayed unmatched. Germline CDR1 SGHRS, CDR2 YFSETQ. The CDR3 spans 15 residues. CDR3 sequence (DNA): TGCGCCAGCAGCTCTCCGGGACAGGGGGGGAATGAGCAGTTCTTC. Its translation is CASSSPGQGGNEQFF.

The DNA for the CDR3 is TGTGCCAGCAGCTTAAGGGGCGGGGGCCCCCCGGGGGAGACCCAGTACTTC. It translates to CASSLRGGGPPGETQYF. The chain carries TRBV11-3 and TRBJ2-5, with D possibly matching TRBD2 (7 bases). This CDR3 has 17 amino acids. Germline V gene data show CDR1 as SGHNT and CDR2 as YENEEA. The germline V and J ends were trimmed by 2 bases and 5 bases, with 21 bases remaining between them.

The chain employs TRBV5-1 and TRBJ1-6; possibly TRBD1 for D (6 bases). Per the germline V gene, CDR1 is SGHRS and CDR2 is YFSETQ. The V end was cut by 2 bases, the J end by 6 bases, with 12 bases between. The CDR3 is made up of 15 amino acids. CDR3 bases: TGCGCCAGCAGCTTAGGGGACATTGGTAATTCACCCCTCCACTTT. Translating gives CASSLGDIGNSPLHF.

The rearrangement links TRBV28 to TRBJ2-7, with 10 bases that match TRBD1. After removal of 6 bases from V and 6 bases from J, the junction contained 8 bases not matched to a gene. CDR3 length equals 14 residues. Germline V gene lookup returns CDR1 MDHEN and CDR2 SYDVKM. This CDR3 is CASSYGTGEVEQYF. DNA for the CDR3: TGTGCCAGCAGCTACGGGACAGGGGAAGTCGAGCAGTACTTC.

The genes are TRBV18 and TRBJ2-3; 8 bases are a match to TRBD2. Germline V gene sequence: CDR1 KGHSH, CDR2 LQKENI. CDR3 length equals 13 residues. Trimming removed 5 bases from V and 6 bases from J; junction bases left unmatched: 4. In nucleotides, the CDR3 is TGTGCCAGCTCATTACGGACTAGCGATACGCAGTATTTT. The encoded protein is CASSLRTSDTQYF.

The chain links TRBV7-6 to TRBJ1-1; no reliable D call. The germline V gene has CDR1 SGHVS and CDR2 FNYEAQ. The CDR3 is 13 amino acids. V lost 0 bases and J 8 bases, leaving 10 bases between the germline ends. CDR3 coding DNA: TGTGCCAGCAGCTTAGCTGGGATAAAGGAAGCTTTCTTT. Translated, it gives CASSLAGIKEAFF.

This clone was found once. The chain recombines TRBV5-4 with TRBJ1-1, with D possibly TRBD1 on 5 matching bases. Germline assignment: CDR1 SGHNT and CDR2 YYREEE (reference sequence). This CDR3 spans 14 amino acids. The V and J ends lost 2 bases and 1 base respectively, with 9 bases between them. The CDR3 sequence is CASSLGAGNTEAFF. DNA for the CDR3: TGTGCCAGCAGCTTAGGGGCCGGGAACACTGAAGCTTTCTTT.

The V and J genes are TRBV18 and TRBJ1-2; D unclear. The CDR3 contains 14 residues. From germline, CDR1 is KGHSH and CDR2 LQKENI. The germline V and J ends were trimmed by 2 bases and 8 bases, with 15 bases remaining between them. The CDR3 DNA follows: TGTGCCAGCTCACCAGGGGAGATCCGCGGGGGCTACACCTTC. This translates into CASSPGEIRGGYTF.